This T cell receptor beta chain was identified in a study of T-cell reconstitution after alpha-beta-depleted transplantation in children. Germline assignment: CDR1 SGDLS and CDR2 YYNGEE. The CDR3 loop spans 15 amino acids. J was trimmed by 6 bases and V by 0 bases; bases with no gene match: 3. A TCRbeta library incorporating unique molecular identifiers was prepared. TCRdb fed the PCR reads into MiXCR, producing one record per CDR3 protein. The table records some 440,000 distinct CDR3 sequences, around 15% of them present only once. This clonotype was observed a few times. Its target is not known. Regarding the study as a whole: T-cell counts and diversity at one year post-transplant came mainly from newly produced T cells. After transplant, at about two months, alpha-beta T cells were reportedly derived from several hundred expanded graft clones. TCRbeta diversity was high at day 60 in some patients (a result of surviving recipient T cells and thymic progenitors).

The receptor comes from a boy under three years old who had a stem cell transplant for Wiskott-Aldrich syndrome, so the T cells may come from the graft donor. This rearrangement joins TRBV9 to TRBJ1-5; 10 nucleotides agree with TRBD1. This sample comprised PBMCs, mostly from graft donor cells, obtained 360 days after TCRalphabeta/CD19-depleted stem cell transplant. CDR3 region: CASSVGWDRGQPQHF. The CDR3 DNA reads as TGTGCCAGCAGCGTAGGTTGGGACAGGGGTCAGCCCCAGCATTTT.